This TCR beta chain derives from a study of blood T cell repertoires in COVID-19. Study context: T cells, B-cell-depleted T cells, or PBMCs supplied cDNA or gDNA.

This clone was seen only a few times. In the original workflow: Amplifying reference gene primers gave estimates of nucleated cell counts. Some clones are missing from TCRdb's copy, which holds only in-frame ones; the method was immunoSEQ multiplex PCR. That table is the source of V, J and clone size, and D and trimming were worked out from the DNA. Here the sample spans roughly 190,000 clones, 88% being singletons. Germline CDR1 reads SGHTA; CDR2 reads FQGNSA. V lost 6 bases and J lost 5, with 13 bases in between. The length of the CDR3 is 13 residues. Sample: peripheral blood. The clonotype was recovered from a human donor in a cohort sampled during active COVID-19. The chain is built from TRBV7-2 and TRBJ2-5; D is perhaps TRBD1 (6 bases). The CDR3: CASRRGNRETQYF. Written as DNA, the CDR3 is TGTGCCAGCAGGAGGGGGAATAGGGAGACCCAGTACTTC.